Presented here are 14 T cell receptor beta chains from one specimen sequenced in a study of breast tumors, draining lymph nodes, adjacent tissues. Axillary draining lymph nodes of breast cancer patients supplied the node samples. From the multiplex PCR reads, TCRdb called clonotypes with MiXCR, one entry per CDR3 protein. The table has about 180,000 distinct CDR3 sequences, roughly a third seen once. Sequencing used axillary lymph node tissue. These receptors came from a female donor with breast cancer. Some clones in this sample may be carry-over from other donors' samples.

This clonotype is medium-sized by share. J is TRBJ1-3 and V is TRBV20-1; D is uncertain. V lost 1 base to trimming and J lost 7 bases, with 8 bases between them. Looked up from germline, CDR1 is DFQATT and CDR2 is SNEGSKA (reference sequence). The CDR3 length is 12 residues. CDR3 in amino acids: CSARVGGNTIYF. The DNA for the CDR3 is TGCAGTGCTAGAGTGGGAGGGAACACCATATATTTT.

In this sample, this clonotype turned up many times. This chain joins TRBV2 and TRBJ2-7; 9 bases fit TRBD1. The CDR3 sequence is 15 residues long. The V gene's germline CDR1 is SNHLY and CDR2 FYNNEI. Losses at the gene ends were 6 bases for V and 4 bases for J; bases not matched to a gene: 10. CDR3 coding DNA: TGTGCCAGCAGGGCCCGGACAGGGGCGTGGTACGAGCAGTACTTC. Amino acids: CASRARTGAWYEQYF.

The chain uses TRBV7-2 and TRBJ2-7; 8 bases map to TRBD2. The ends lost 5 bases at V and 3 bases at J; junction bases unmatched: 12. The CDR3 has 16 amino acids. Germline values: CDR1 SGHTA, CDR2 FQGNSA. The DNA for the CDR3 is TGTGCCAGCAGCACGCGAGTCGGGACTAGATACTACGAGCAGTACTTC. Translation: CASSTRVGTRYYEQYF.

This clonotype was counted only a few times. The chain has TRBV6-2 or TRBV6-3 and TRBJ2-7; the match to TRBD1 covers 9 bases. CDR1 MNHEY and CDR2 SVGEGT come from the germline V gene. The CDR3 sequence is 15 residues long. V lost 5 bases, J lost 2 bases, and 7 bases stayed unmatched. The CDR3 reads CASSHLGTGTYEQYF. The CDR3, as DNA: TGTGCCAGCAGTCACTTGGGGACAGGGACCTACGAGCAGTACTTC.

This clonotype was recorded at least ten times. J is TRBJ1-2 and V is TRBV29-1, with D unclear. The CDR3 runs 12 residues. The V and J ends lost 5 bases and 3 bases respectively, with 10 bases between them. Germline loops: CDR1 SQVTM, CDR2 ANQGSEA. The CDR3 DNA is TGCAGCGTTAGAATACGGGACTATGGCTACACCTTC. As protein: CSVRIRDYGYTF.

This clonotype was counted at least ten times. The J gene is TRBJ1-2, the V gene TRBV20-1; 9 bases align to TRBD1. Germline trimming cut 0 bases from V and 5 bases from J; bases unmatched to any gene: 10. Germline V gene sequence: CDR1 DFQATT, CDR2 SNEGSKA (reference sequence). This CDR3 comprises 16 residues. CDR3 DNA sequence: TGCAGTGCTAGAGAAGTCAGGACAGGGGCGCTATATGGCTACACCTTC. Residues: CSAREVRTGALYGYTF.

This clonotype was counted once. The gene calls are TRBV29-1 and TRBJ1-2, with unresolved D. The V gene's germline CDR1 is SQVTM and CDR2 ANQGSEA. Deletions cut 7 bases from V and 10 bases from J, with 16 bases between. The CDR3 is 11 amino acids. CDR3 in DNA: TGCAGCGCCCGAGGGCAGTTTTCCTACACCTTC. Protein sequence: CSARGQFSYTF.

This clonotype was recorded once. V and J are TRBV7-9 and TRBJ1-1, with D hard to call. Trimming shortened V by 5 bases and J by 3 bases, and 10 bases separated the two germline ends. Germline lookup yields CDR1 SEHNR and CDR2 FQNEAQ (reference sequence). The CDR3 extends over 13 amino acids. CDR3 region: CASSNPEYTEAFF. Written as DNA, the CDR3 is TGTGCCAGCAGCAACCCGGAGTACACTGAAGCTTTCTTT.

The J gene is TRBJ1-1, the V gene TRBV7-3, with D possibly being TRBD1 (6 bases). The CDR3 consists of 15 residues. V lost 2 bases and J 3 bases, leaving 13 bases between the germline ends. CDR1 is SGHTA, CDR2 FQGTGA, per germline. CDR3 amino acids: CASSLGRGMDTEAFF. The DNA of the CDR3 is TGTGCCAGCAGCTTAGGGAGGGGGATGGACACTGAAGCTTTCTTT.

The chain recombines TRBV6-1 with TRBJ1-2; D unclear. The germline gives CDR1 MNHNS, CDR2 SASEGT. This CDR3 contains 14 residues. The germline V and J ends were trimmed by 1 base and 8 bases, with 14 bases remaining between them. The DNA of the CDR3 is TGTGCCAGCAGTGAAGAAATAGGAGTGAGCGGCTACACCTTC. Protein sequence: CASSEEIGVSGYTF.

Turning to this clonotype: A single base separates this from a much larger clone, so it may be a read error. The chain employs TRBV20-1 and TRBJ2-1; D tentatively fits TRBD1 or TRBD2 (5 bases each). Germline lookup yields CDR1 DFQATT and CDR2 SNEGSKA (reference sequence). The CDR3 contains 16 residues. V was cut by 3 bases and J by 5 bases, with 20 bases left in between. The CDR3 region is CSARVTGPNAHNEQFF. CDR3 DNA sequence: TGCAGTGCTAGGGTAACGGGACCCAACGCCCACAATGAGCAGTTCTTC.

This clonotype has only a few counts. The V gene is TRBV6-1, the J gene TRBJ2-1; no definite D call. V dropped 3 bases and J dropped 0 bases, with 6 bases sitting between them. Germline CDR1 and CDR2: MNHNS and SASEGT. The CDR3 extends over 14 amino acids. CDR3 protein: CASSDASSYNEQFF. The CDR3, as DNA: TGTGCCAGCAGTGATGCGAGCTCCTACAATGAGCAGTTCTTC.

This clonotype was recorded at least ten times. This chain joins TRBV7-8 and TRBJ1-2, with 9 bases matching TRBD1. CDR1 SGHVS and CDR2 FQNEAQ come from the germline V gene. The CDR3 totals 14 residues. Germline trimming cut 5 bases from V and 7 bases from J; bases unmatched to any gene: 8. The CDR3 protein is CASSKTGTGFGYTF. The CDR3 bases are TGTGCCAGCAGCAAAACCGGGACAGGGTTTGGCTACACCTTC.

In its sample, this clonotype was seen a few times. This may be a read error, as it is one base from a much larger clone. The chain is built from TRBV20-1 and TRBJ2-7; the D gene is possibly TRBD1 (6 bases). The CDR3 is made up of 14 amino acids. Germline CDR1 DFQATT, CDR2 SNEGSKA (reference sequence). V was trimmed by 5 bases and J by 6 bases, leaving 20 bases between them. CDR3 bases: TGCAGTGCTCCCCTCCCTGGAAGGGGGTCCGAGCAGTACTTC. It translates to CSAPLPGRGSEQYF.